This entry lists 9 T cell receptor beta chains sequenced from one sample in a study of cytomegalovirus exposure and HLA in healthy donors. Clones were read by immunoSEQ multiplex PCR, and TCRdb kept only the in-frame ones, dropping some. Of tens of thousands of clones listed, about 91% are singletons. The specimen was PBMCs. These receptors came from a woman aged 25 to 39 in good health and CMV-seronegative.

The chain uses TRBV5-1 and TRBJ2-7; the D gene is possibly TRBD2 (5 bases). With 7 bases removed from V and 3 bases from J, the gap between germline ends came to 8 bases. This CDR3 comprises 11 residues. The V gene's germline CDR1 is SGHRS and CDR2 YFSETQ. CDR3: CASLGVYEQYF. The CDR3 region has the DNA TGCGCCAGCCTGGGAGTCTACGAGCAGTACTTC.

The V and J genes are TRBV4-1 and TRBJ2-7, with 13 bases matching TRBD2. CDR1 MGHRA and CDR2 YSYEKL come from the germline V gene. Unmatched junction bases numbered 15, after V lost 1 base and J lost 6 bases. The CDR3 runs to 19 residues. This CDR3 reads CASSQVLFAGLAGSGEQYF. The DNA for the CDR3 is TGCGCCAGCAGCCAAGTCTTGTTCGCGGGACTAGCGGGGAGTGGCGAGCAGTACTTC.

The chain recombines TRBV30 with TRBJ1-4, with TRBD1 matching over 10 bases. Germline V CDR1 and CDR2: GTSNPN, SVGIG (reference sequence). With V trimmed by 0 bases and J by 8 bases, 9 bases remained unmatched. This CDR3 is 16 amino acids long. The CDR3 sequence is CAWSVPTGGVREKLFF. The CDR3 DNA reads TGTGCCTGGAGTGTACCGACAGGGGGCGTTAGGGAAAAACTGTTTTTT.

The rearrangement joins TRBV7-3 to TRBJ2-4; D not certain. This CDR3 is 14 amino acids long. CDR1 and CDR2 from the germline V gene are SGHTA and FQGTGA. Trimming took off 2 bases at V and 7 bases at J, with 12 bases between the two ends. CDR3 bases: TGTGCCAGCAGCTTAGTTCCGGAGCCCAACATTCAGTACTTC. Amino acids: CASSLVPEPNIQYF.

The rearrangement links TRBV15 to TRBJ2-6, with TRBD1 matching 8 bases. Germline V lookup: CDR1 LNHNV, CDR2 YYDKDF (reference sequence). This CDR3 is 19 amino acids long. With 0 bases clipped from V and 2 bases from J, the junction kept 9 bases outside the gene matches. CDR3: CATSRETGQGAPGANVLTF. Here the CDR3 DNA reads TGTGCCACCAGCAGAGAAACTGGGCAGGGGGCGCCTGGGGCCAACGTCCTGACTTTC.

V gene TRBV7-9 combines with J gene TRBJ2-1; 13 bases match TRBD2. Losses at the gene ends were 1 base for V and 0 bases for J; bases not matched to a gene: 6. Germline V CDR1 and CDR2: SEHNR, FQNEAQ (reference sequence). CDR3 length: 19 amino acids. The CDR3 DNA is TGTGCCAGCAGCTTAGTTACTAGCGGGAGGGGAAGCTCCTACAATGAGCAGTTCTTC. Translated: CASSLVTSGRGSSYNEQFF.

This chain links TRBV28 with TRBJ2-7; 8 bases line up with TRBD1. The CDR3 consists of 15 residues. Germline assignment: CDR1 MDHEN and CDR2 SYDVKM. The J segment lost 2 bases and the V segment lost 10 bases, leaving 13 bases of the junction unmatched. The chain's CDR3 is CAISSGTGFTYEQYF. CDR3 in DNA: TGTGCCATATCCTCCGGGACAGGCTTCACCTACGAGCAGTACTTC.

J is TRBJ2-7 and V is TRBV29-1, with 7 bases matching TRBD2. The germline gives CDR1 SQVTM, CDR2 ANQGSEA. V shed 6 bases and J 7 bases; nucleotides not matched to a gene: 12. The CDR3 is 13 residues long. CDR3 residues: CSVARGTAGEQYF. In DNA form, the CDR3 reads TGCAGCGTCGCACGGGGTACAGCGGGGGAGCAGTACTTC.

The chain employs TRBV28 and TRBJ1-2; D is ambiguous. The CDR3 loop spans 15 amino acids. Germline CDR1 is MDHEN and CDR2 is SYDVKM. V lost 4 bases and J lost 3, with 15 bases in between. The DNA for the CDR3 is TGTGCCAGCAGTTCACCCCTCGGCGGTGACTATGGCTACACCTTC. It encodes CASSSPLGGDYGYTF.